This TCR beta chain was identified in a study of cytomegalovirus exposure and HLA in healthy donors. Remarks on this clone: What it recognizes is unknown.

Findings and caveats of the study: A later analysis linked a missense variant in DCLRE1C to the trimming of TCR beta V and J genes. Presence/absence analyses rested on an assumption that sequencing depth was roughly uniform across donors. In vitro experiments confirmed that three CMV-associated chains were specific for CMV antigens.

In the PCR, 60 Vbeta and 13 Jbeta primers were used. TCRdb keeps only in-frame clones here, not all; method: immunoSEQ multiplex PCR. The table includes some 150,000 clones, approximately 82% detected once. The CDR3 loop spans 19 amino acids. After removal of 3 bases from V and 3 bases from J, the junction contained 17 bases not matched to a gene. Per germline, CDR1 SGHRS and CDR2 YFSETQ. The chain joins TRBV5-1 to TRBJ2-3; 9 bases map to TRBD2. Sequences were obtained from PBMCs. The receptor comes from a man aged 18 to 35 in good health and CMV-seropositive. CDR3 in amino acids: CASSSLLAGPSRGTDTQYF. The CDR3 bases are TGCGCCAGCAGCTCGCTCCTAGCGGGACCATCTCGGGGTACAGATACGCAGTATTTT.